One and the same sample provided the 13 T cell receptor beta chains below, sequenced in a study of T cells expressing NK-cell markers. TCRdb reanalyzed the 5' RACE reads, giving one entry per CDR3 protein sequence and no DNA. The table gives some 120,000 distinct CDR3 sequences; the top ten clones make up roughly 20% of it. Sequencing used blood T cells: a sorted CD56 or NKG2C T cell subset, CD4+ or CD8+ T cells, or bulk PBMC T cells (not recorded which). These receptors were taken from a woman aged 18 to 75 in good health.

This chain joins TRBV6-1 and TRBJ1-2; TCRdb's D call, TRBD1, is unchecked because there is no DNA. Germline CDR1 is MNHNS and CDR2 is SASEGT. This CDR3 region has 16 residues. Here the CDR3 reads CASSEGGTAGGYGYTF.

The chain combines TRBV6-2 or TRBV6-3 with TRBJ1-2. Germline assignment: CDR1 MNHEY and CDR2 SVGEGT. The CDR3 contains 11 residues. This CDR3 reads CASSGLYGYTF.

The chain combines TRBV20-1 with TRBJ2-7; TCRdb proposes TRBD2, but this gene call is untestable without DNA. Germline CDR1 reads DFQATT; CDR2 reads SNEGSKA (reference sequence). This CDR3 is 16 amino acids long. CDR3 sequence: CSARGVEAGPPYEQYF.

The chain carries TRBV29-1 and TRBJ2-2; absent DNA, TCRdb's TRBD1 call cannot be checked. The CDR3 totals 12 residues. The germline V gene has CDR1 SQVTM and CDR2 ANQGSEA. CDR3 sequence reads: CSVPLATGELFF.

CDR3 sequence reads: CASAYGDSTYEQYF. The chain uses TRBV5-1 and TRBJ2-7. This CDR3 is built from 14 residues. From germline, CDR1 is SGHRS and CDR2 YFSETQ.

The CDR3 protein is CASSYANGVGELFF. V is TRBV6-5 and J is TRBJ2-2. Germline CDR1 is MNHEY and CDR2 is SVGAGI. The CDR3 spans 14 residues.

The rearrangement links TRBV20-1 to TRBJ2-3; the D call from TCRdb, TRBD1, cannot be confirmed without DNA. There are 16 residues in the CDR3. Germline-derived CDR1 and CDR2 are DFQATT and SNEGSKA (reference sequence). The CDR3: CSADDTGTGATDTQYF.

The chain recombines TRBV20-1 with TRBJ1-2; TCRdb outputs TRBD1, but without DNA this stays unchecked. The CDR3 sequence is 13 residues long. In germline, CDR1 is DFQATT, CDR2 SNEGSKA (reference sequence). The CDR3 loop is CSARDPLSYGYTF.

CDR3 protein: CASSLVDTLNTEAFF. The chain links TRBV12-3 or TRBV12-4 to TRBJ1-1. CDR3 size: 15 residues.

CDR3 protein: CASSFGGNEQFF. The V call is TRBV27, the J call TRBJ2-1; TCRdb's D call of TRBD1 is untestable without DNA. This CDR3 contains 12 residues. Germline CDR1 and CDR2: MNHEY and SMNVEV (reference sequence).

The CDR3 sequence: CSGLGGRPEAFF. The rearrangement uses TRBV29-1 and TRBJ1-1; the TCRdb call, TRBD1, lacks DNA for checking. In germline, CDR1 is SQVTM, CDR2 ANQGSEA. The CDR3 is 12 residues long.

V and J are TRBV20-1 and TRBJ2-5; TCRdb returns TRBD1, unconfirmable since there is no DNA. The CDR3 has 15 residues. Germline values: CDR1 DFQATT, CDR2 SNEGSKA (reference sequence). The chain's CDR3 is CSAINAGATVGTQYF.

The chain has TRBV11-2 and TRBJ2-2; TCRdb's D call, TRBD2, is unchecked because there is no DNA. Germline loops: CDR1 SGHAT, CDR2 FQNNGV. The length of the CDR3 is 16 residues. The CDR3 loop reads CASSSFSGSPTGELFF. The variable domain in full, completed from reference TRBV11-2 and TRBJ2-2, reads EAGVAQSPRYKIIEKRQSVAFWCNPISGHATLYWYQQILGQGPKLLIQFQNNGVVDDSQLPKDRFSAERLKGVDSTLKIQPAKLEDSAVYLCASSSFSGSPTGELFFGEGSRLTVL.